The 5 T cell receptor beta chains presented below share a single source sample, sequenced in a study of identical twins. TCRdb re-called the 5' RACE reads with MiXCR, one entry per CDR3 protein. The table records 690,000 or so distinct CDR3 sequences, 8.6% of them present only once. The data also belong to a second study, concerning yellow fever vaccine responses in identical twins.

The sequencing input was PBMCs. All receptors derive from a young woman in good health.

This clonotype was detected only a few times. The chain recombines TRBV12-3 or TRBV12-4 with TRBJ2-4; 8 nucleotides agree with TRBD1. The length of the CDR3 is 12 residues. After removal of 6 bases from V and 8 bases from J, the junction contained 3 bases not matched to a gene. As DNA, the CDR3 is TGTGCCAGCAGCGAACAGGGGGACATTCAGTACTTC. This gives the protein CASSEQGDIQYF.

The J gene is TRBJ2-1, the V gene TRBV21-1; TRBD2 was called by the table and not checked on the DNA. TRBV21-1 is labeled a pseudogene. This CDR3 is 16 amino acids long. The CDR3 DNA sequence: TGTGCCAGCAGCAGCCTTAGCGGGAGGGCCTACAATGAGCAGTTCTTC. It codes for CASSSLSGRAYNEQFF.

This clonotype was counted only a few times. The CDR3 loop is CAIDGTRGDEQFF. CDR3 nucleotide sequence: TGTGCCATCGACGGAACCCGGGGGGATGAGCAGTTCTTC. The V and J genes are TRBV6-2 or TRBV6-3 and TRBJ2-1; the match to TRBD2 covers 7 bases. The CDR3 has 13 amino acids. V trimming: 10 bases; J trimming: 8 bases; junction bases outside the gene matches: 11. Germline CDR1 and CDR2: MNHEY and SVGEGT.

This chain uses TRBV29-1 with TRBJ1-1; D unresolved. V lost 4 bases, J lost 7 bases, and 13 bases lay in between. This CDR3 region has 12 residues. The V gene's germline CDR1 is SQVTM and CDR2 ANQGSEA. The CDR3 is CSVVIGSLEAFF. CDR3 bases: TGCAGCGTTGTGATAGGGAGCCTTGAAGCTTTCTTT.

V is TRBV20-1 and J is TRBJ2-3, with 9 bases fitting TRBD1. The V segment lost 0 bases and the J segment 6 bases; nucleotides outside the gene matches: 13. Germline CDR1 reads DFQATT; CDR2 reads SNEGSKA (reference sequence). This CDR3 contains 17 residues. The DNA of the CDR3 is TGCAGTGCTAGAGATCGTGGGACAGGGAAGGGGTCGGATACGCAGTATTTT. It translates to CSARDRGTGKGSDTQYF.